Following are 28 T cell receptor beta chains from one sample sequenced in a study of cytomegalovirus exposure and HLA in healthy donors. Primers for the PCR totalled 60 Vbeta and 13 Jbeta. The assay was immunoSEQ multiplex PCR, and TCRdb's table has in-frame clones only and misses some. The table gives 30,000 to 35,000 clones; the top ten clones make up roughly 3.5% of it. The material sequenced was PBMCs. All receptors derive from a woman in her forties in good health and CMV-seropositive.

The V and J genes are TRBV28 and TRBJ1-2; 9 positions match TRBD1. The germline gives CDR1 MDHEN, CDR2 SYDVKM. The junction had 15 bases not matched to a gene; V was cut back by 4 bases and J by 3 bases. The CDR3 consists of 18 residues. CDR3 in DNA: TGTGCCAGCAGTTCTCCCTCATATACAGGGGGCGCGCACTATGGCTACACCTTC. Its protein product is CASSSPSYTGGAHYGYTF.

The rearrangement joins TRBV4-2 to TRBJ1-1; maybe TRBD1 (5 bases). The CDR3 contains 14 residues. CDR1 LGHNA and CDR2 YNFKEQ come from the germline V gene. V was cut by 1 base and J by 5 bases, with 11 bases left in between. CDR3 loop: CASSQGRGWTEAFF. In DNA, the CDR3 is TGTGCCAGCAGCCAAGGTAGGGGTTGGACTGAAGCTTTCTTT.

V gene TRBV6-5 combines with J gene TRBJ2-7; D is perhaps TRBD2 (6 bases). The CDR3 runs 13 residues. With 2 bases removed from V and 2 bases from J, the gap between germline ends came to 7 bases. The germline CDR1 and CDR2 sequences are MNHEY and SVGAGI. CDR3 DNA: TGTGCCAGCAGTTACGCTAGCGCCTACGAGCAGTACTTC. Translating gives CASSYASAYEQYF.

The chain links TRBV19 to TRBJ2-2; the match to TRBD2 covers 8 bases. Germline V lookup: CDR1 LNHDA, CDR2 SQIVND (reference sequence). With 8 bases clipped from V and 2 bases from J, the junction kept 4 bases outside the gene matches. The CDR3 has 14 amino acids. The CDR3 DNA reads TGTGCCAGTTTTAGCGGGGATAACACCGGGGAGCTGTTTTTT. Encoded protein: CASFSGDNTGELFF.

The CDR3 is CASCPGSGKAYEQYF. CDR3 DNA: TGTGCCAGCTGTCCCGGGAGCGGGAAGGCCTACGAGCAGTACTTC. J is TRBJ2-7 and V is TRBV11-1; 7 bases fit TRBD2. With V trimmed by 8 bases and J by 2 bases, 12 bases remained unmatched. The CDR3 runs to 15 residues. Germline loops: CDR1 SGHAT, CDR2 FQDESV (reference sequence).

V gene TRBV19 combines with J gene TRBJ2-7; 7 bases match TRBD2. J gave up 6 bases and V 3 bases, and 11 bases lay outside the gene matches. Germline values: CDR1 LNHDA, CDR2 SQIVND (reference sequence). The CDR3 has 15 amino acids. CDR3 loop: CASSMKVGGPSEQYF. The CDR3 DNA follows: TGTGCCAGTAGTATGAAGGTGGGAGGGCCGAGCGAGCAGTACTTC.

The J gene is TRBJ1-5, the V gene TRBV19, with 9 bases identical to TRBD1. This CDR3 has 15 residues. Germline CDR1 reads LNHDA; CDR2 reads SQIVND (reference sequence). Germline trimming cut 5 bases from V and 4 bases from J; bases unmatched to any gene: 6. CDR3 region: CASSPGQGINQPQHF. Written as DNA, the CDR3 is TGTGCCAGTAGTCCGGGACAGGGTATTAATCAGCCCCAGCATTTT.

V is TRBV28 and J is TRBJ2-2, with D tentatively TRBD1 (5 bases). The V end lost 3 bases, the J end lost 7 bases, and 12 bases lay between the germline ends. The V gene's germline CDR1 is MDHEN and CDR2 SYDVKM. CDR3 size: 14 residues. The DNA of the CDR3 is TGTGCCAGCAGTTTTGGCAGGGCTGGCGGGGAGCTGTTTTTT. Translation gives CASSFGRAGGELFF.

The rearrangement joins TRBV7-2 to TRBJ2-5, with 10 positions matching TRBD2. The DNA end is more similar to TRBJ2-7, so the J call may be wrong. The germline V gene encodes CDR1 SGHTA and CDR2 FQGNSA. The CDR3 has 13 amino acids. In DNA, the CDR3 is TGTGCCAGCAGCCCCTTAGCGGGAGGCGAGCAGTACTTC. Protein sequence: CASSPLAGGEQYF.

CDR3: CASSWEGTYNEQFF. In nucleotides, the CDR3 is TGCGCCAGCAGCTGGGAGGGGACCTACAATGAGCAGTTCTTC. The V gene is TRBV5-1, the J gene TRBJ2-1; 7 bases are a match to TRBD2. Germline V gene data show CDR1 as SGHRS and CDR2 as YFSETQ. The CDR3 contains 14 residues. V shed 3 bases and J 2 bases; nucleotides not matched to a gene: 2.

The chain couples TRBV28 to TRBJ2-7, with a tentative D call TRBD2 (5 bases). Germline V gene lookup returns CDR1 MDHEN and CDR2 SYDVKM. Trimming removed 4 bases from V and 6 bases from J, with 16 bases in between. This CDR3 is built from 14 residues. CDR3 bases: TGTGCCAGCAGTTGGGGTGGCCCGGGGATCGAGCAGTACTTC. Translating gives CASSWGGPGIEQYF.

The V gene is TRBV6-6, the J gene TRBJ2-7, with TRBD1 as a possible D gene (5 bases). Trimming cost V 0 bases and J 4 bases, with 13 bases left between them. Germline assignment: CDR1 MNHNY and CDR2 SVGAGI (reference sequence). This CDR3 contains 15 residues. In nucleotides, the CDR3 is TGTGCCAGCAGTTACTCGGGTCCTACAGGTTACGAGCAGTACTTC. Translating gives CASSYSGPTGYEQYF.

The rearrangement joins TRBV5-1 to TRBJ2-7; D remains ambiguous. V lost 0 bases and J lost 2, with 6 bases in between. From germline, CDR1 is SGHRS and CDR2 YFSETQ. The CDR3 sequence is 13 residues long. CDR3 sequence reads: CASSLGHPYEQYF. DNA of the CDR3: TGCGCCAGCAGCTTGGGACATCCCTACGAGCAGTACTTC.

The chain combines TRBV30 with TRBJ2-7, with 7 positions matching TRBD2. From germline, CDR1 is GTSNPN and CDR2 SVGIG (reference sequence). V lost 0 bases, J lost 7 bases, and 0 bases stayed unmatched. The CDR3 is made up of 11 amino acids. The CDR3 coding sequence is TGTGCCTGGAGTGTCGGGGGGGAGCAGTACTTC. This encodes CAWSVGGEQYF.

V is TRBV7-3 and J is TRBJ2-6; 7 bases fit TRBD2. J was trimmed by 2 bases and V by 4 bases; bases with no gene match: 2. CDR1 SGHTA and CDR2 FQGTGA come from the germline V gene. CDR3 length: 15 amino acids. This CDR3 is CASSWGGPGANVLTF. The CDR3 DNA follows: TGTGCCAGCAGCTGGGGGGGACCTGGGGCCAACGTCCTGACTTTC.

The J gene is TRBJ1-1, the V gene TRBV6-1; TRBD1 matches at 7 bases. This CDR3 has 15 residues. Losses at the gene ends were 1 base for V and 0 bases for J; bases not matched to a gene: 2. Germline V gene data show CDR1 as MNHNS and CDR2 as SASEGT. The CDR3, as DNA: TGTGCCAGCAGTGAAGATGACAGGGTGAACACTGAAGCTTTCTTT. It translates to CASSEDDRVNTEAFF.

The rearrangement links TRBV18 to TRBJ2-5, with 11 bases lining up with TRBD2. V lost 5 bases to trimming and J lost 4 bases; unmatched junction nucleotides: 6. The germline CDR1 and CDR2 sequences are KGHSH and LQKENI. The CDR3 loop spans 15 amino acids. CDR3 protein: CASSTGLAGGETQYF. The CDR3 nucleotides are TGTGCCAGCTCAACCGGGCTAGCGGGAGGAGAGACCCAGTACTTC.

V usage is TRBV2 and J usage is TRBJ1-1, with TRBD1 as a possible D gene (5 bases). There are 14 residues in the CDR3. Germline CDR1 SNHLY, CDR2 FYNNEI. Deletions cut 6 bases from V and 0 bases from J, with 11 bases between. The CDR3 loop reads CASSFDSLNTEAFF. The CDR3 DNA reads TGTGCCAGCAGCTTCGACAGTCTGAACACTGAAGCTTTCTTT.

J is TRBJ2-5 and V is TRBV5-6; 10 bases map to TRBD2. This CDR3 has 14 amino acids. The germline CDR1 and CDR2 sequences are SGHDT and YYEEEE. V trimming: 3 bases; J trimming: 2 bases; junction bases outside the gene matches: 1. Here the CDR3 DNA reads TGTGCCAGCAGCTGGACTAGCGGACAAGAGACCCAGTACTTC. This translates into CASSWTSGQETQYF.

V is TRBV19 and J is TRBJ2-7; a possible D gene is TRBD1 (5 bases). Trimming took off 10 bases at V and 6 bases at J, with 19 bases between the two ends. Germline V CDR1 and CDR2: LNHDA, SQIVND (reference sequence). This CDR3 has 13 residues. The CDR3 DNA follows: TGTGCCACCCAAAAGGGGCCCCTCGCCGAGCAGTACTTC. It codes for CATQKGPLAEQYF.

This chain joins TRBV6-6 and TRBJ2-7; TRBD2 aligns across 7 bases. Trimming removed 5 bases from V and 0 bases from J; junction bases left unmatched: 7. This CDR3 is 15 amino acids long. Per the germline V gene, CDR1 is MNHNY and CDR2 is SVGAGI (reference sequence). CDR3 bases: TGTGCCAGCAGTAGAGACGGCGGGAGCTCCTACGAGCAGTACTTC. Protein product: CASSRDGGSSYEQYF.

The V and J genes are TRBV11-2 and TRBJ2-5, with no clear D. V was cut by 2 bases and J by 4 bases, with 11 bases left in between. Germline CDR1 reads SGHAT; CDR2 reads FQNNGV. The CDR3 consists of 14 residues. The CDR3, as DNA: TGTGCCAGCAGCTTATACCTGGCTCTAGAGACCCAGTACTTC. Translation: CASSLYLALETQYF.

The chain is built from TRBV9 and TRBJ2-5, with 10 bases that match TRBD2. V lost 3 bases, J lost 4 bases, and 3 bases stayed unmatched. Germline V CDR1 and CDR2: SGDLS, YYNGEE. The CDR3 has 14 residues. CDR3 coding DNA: TGTGCCAGCAGCGCCGGGACTAGCGTAGAGACCCAGTACTTC. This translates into CASSAGTSVETQYF.

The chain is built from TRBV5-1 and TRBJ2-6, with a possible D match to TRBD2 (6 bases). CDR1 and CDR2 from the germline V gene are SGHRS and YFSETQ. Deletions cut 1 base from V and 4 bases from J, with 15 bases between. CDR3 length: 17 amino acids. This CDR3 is CASSLQGLNSGANVLTF. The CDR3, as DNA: TGCGCCAGCAGCTTGCAGGGACTCAATTCCGGGGCCAACGTCCTGACTTTC. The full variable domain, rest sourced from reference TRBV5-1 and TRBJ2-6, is KAGVTQTPRYLIKTRGQQVTLSCSPISGHRSVSWYQQTPGQGLQFLFEYFSETQRNKGNFPGRFSGRQFSNSRSEMNVSTLELGDSALYLCASSLQGLNSGANVLTFGAGSRLTVL.

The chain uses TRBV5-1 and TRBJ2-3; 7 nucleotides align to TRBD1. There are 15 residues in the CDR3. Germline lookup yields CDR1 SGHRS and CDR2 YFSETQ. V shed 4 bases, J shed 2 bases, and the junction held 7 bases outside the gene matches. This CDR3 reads CASSPGTDYTDTQYF. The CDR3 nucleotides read TGCGCCAGCAGCCCCGGGACAGACTACACAGATACGCAGTATTTT.

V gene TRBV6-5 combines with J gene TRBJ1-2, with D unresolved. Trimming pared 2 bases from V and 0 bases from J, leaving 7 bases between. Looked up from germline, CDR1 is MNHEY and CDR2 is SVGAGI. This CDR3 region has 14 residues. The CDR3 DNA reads TGTGCCAGCAGTTACGCCAGGACTAACTATGGCTACACCTTC. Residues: CASSYARTNYGYTF.

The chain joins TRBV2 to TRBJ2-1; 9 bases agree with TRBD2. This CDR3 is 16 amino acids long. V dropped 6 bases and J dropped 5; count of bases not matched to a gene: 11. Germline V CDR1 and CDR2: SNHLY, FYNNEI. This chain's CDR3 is CASSKLSGRSDNEQFF. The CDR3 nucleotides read TGTGCCAGCAGCAAATTGAGCGGGAGGTCCGACAATGAGCAGTTCTTC.

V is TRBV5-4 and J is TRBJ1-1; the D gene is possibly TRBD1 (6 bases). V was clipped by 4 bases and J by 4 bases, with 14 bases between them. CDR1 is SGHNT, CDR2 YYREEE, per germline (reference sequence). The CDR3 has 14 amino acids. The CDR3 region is CASSDAQGSTEAFF. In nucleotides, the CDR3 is TGTGCCAGCAGCGACGCACAGGGAAGCACTGAAGCTTTCTTT.